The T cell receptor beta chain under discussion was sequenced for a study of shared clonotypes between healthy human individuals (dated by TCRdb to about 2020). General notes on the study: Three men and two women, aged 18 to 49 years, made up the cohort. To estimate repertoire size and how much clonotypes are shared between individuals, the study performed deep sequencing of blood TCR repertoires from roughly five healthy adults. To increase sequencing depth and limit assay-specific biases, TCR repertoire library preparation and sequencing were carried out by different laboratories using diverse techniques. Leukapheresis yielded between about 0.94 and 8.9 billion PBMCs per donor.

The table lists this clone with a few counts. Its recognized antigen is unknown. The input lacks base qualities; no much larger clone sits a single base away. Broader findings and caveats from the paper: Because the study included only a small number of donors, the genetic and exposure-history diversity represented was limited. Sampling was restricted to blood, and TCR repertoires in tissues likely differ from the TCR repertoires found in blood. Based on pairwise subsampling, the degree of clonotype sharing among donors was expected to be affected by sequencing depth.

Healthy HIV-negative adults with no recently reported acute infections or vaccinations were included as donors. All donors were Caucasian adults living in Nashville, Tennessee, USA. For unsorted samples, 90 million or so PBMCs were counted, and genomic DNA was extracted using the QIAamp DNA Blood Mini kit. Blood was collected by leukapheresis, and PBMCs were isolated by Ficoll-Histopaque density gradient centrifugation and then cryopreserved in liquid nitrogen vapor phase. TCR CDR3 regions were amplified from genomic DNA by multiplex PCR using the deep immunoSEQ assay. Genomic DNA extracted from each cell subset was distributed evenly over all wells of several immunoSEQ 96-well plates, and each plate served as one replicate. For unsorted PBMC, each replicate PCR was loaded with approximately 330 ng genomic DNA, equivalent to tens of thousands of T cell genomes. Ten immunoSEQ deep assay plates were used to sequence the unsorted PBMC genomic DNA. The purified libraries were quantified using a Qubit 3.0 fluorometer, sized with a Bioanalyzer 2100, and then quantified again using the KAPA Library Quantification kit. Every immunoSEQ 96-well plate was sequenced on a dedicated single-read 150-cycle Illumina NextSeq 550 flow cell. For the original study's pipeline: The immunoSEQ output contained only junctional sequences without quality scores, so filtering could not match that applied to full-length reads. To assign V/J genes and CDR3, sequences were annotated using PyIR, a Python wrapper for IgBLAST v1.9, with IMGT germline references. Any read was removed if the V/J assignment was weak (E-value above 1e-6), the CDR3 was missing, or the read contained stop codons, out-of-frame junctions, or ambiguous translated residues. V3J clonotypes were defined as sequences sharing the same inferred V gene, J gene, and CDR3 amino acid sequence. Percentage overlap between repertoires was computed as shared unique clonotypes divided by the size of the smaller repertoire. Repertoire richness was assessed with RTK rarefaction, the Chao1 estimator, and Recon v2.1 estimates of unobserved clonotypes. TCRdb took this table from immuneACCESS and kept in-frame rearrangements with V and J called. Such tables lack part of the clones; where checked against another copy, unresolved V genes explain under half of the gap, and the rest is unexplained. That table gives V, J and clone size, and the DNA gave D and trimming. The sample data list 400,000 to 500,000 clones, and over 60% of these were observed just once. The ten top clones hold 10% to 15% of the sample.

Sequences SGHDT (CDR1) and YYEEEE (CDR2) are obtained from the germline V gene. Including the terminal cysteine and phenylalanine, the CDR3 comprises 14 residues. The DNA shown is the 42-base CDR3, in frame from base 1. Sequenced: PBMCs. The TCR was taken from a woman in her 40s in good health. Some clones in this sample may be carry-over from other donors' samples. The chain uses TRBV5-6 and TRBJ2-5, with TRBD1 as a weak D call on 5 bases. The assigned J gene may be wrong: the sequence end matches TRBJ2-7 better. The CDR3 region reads CASSWRRGTYEQYF. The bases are TGTGCCAGCAGCTGGAGAAGGGGAACCTACGAGCAGTACTTC.